This TCR beta chain was sequenced during a study of long-term antiretroviral therapy in people with HIV. As for the study in general: It was about a decade before the 2015 immediate-ART recommendation that the earliest samples were taken. Study observations and caveats: Pre-ART expanded clones dominated the repertoire at every time point.

At survey level, the immunoSEQ assay was run in its v3.0 version. Clones were sequenced by immunoSEQ multiplex PCR, and TCRdb holds only the in-frame ones, with some missing. Among 30,000 to 40,000 clones listed, 75% to 85% were seen once. As regards this clone: The antigen remains undetermined.

Treatment for every participant with HIV took place in the United States. The germline CDR1 and CDR2 sequences are SGHDT and YYEEEE. This CDR3 is built from 15 residues. V was cut by 4 bases and J by 0 bases, with 8 bases left in between. The sequence derives from a young man with HIV. The chain employs TRBV5-6 and TRBJ2-6; D unresolved. Sample: unsorted PBMCs, taken 1.9 years after starting antiretroviral therapy. The CDR3 spells CASSPVSSGANVLTF. CDR3 coding DNA: TGTGCCAGCAGCCCCGTCAGCTCTGGGGCCAACGTCCTGACTTTC.